This paragraph covers one T cell receptor beta chain sequence. Antigen specificity is unknown. This record comes from a study of immune evolution from preneoplasia to lung adenocarcinoma. Whole-study findings and limits: Normal lung had highest clonality; later lesions appeared denser, more diverse. Compared with EGFR-mutant or double wild-type lesions, KRAS-mutant nodules were more clonal.

The table came from immunoSEQ multiplex PCR; TCRdb's copy has only in-frame clones and leaves some out. The repertoire holds 11,000 to 15,000 clones, with roughly 77% as singletons. The trim removed 4 bases at V and 9 bases at J, leaving 15 bases unmatched. Germline V gene lookup returns CDR1 SNHLY and CDR2 FYNNEI. CDR3 length: 18 residues. The TCR comes from a person between 60 and 79 years old with lung adenocarcinoma. The specimen sequenced was FFPE minimally invasive lung adenocarcinoma tissue. The rearrangement uses TRBV2 and TRBJ2-3, with TRBD2 identical over 14 bases. For the CDR3, the DNA is TGTGCCAGCAGTGGACTAGCGGGGGGGTTTACGCCCTTAACGACGCAGTATTTT. Translating it yields CASSGLAGGFTPLTTQYF.